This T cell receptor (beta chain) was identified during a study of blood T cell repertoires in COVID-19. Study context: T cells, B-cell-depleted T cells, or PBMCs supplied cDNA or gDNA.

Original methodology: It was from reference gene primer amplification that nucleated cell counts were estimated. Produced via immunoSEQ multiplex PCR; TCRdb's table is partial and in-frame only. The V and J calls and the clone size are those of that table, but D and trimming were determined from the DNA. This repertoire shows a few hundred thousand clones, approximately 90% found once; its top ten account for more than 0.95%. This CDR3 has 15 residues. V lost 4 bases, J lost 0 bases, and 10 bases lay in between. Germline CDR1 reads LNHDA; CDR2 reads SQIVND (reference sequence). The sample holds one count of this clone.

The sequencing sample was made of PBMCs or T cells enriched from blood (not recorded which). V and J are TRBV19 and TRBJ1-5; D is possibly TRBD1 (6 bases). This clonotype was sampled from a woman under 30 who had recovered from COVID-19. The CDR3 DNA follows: TGTGCCAGTAGTACAGGGGCCCCTAGCAATCAGCCCCAGCATTTT. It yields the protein CASSTGAPSNQPQHF. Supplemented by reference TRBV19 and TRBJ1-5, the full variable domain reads DGGITQSPKYLFRKEGQNVTLSCEQNLNHDAMYWYRQDPGQGLRLIYYSQIVNDFQKGDIAEGYSVSREKKESFPLTVTSAQKNPTAFYLCASSTGAPSNQPQHFGDGTRLSIL.